This is a list of T cell receptor beta chains from one sample in a study of beta chain features in type 1 diabetes. Using immunoSEQ multiplex PCR, the repertoire was profiled, and TCRdb retains in-frame clones only, with some absent. This sample yields over 600,000 clones, of which 9.5% to 15% are seen a single time; about 0.11% belongs to the top ten. Sample: naive CD4+ T cells from blood. Receptors originate from a man aged 25-45 years with type 1 diabetes. CDR3s include the opening cysteine and the closing phenylalanine or tryptophan.

TRBJ1-4 TRBV6-6 CASSYSRAEKLFF
TRBJ1-1 TRBV18 CASSPTGGFDSDTEAFF
TRBJ2-5 TRBV20-1 CSATQETQYF
TRBJ2-4 TRBV7-8 CASSTGTGKNIQYF
TRBJ1-1 TRBV9 CASSPGTHEAFF
TRBJ2-2 TRBV18 CASSPPYRTWNTGELFF
TRBJ1-6 TRBV27 CASSSEGPFYNSPLHF
TRBJ2-3 TRBV9 CASSAAPHGVKTDTQYF
TRBJ1-5 TRBV7-2 CASSLPPRGQPQHF
TRBJ1-5 TRBV7-4 CASSLSADYQPQHF
TRBJ2-1 TRBV11-2 CASSPDISYNEQFF
TRBJ2-1 TRBV6-6 CASSLQGQQFF
TRBJ2-7 TRBV5-1 CASSEGLVPDYEQYF
TRBJ1-6 TRBV30 CAWSYRGNSPLHF
TRBJ2-3 TRBV27 CASSLSGTDTQYF
TRBJ2-3 TRBV9 CASSVEVARDTQYF
TRBJ1-3 TRBV5-1 CASSLVFQHSGNTIYF
TRBJ1-2 TRBV27 CASSPGQGGSYTF
TRBJ1-4 TRBV30 CAWSASQGGTNEKLFF
TRBJ2-1 TRBV19 CASTKGLAAREQFF
TRBJ1-2 TRBV6-1 CASSTTVNYGYTF
TRBJ2-1 TRBV5-4 CASSMGGLHNEQFF
TRBJ1-2 TRBV5-6 CASSLVTGLGGYTF
TRBJ2-7 TRBV4-1 CASSQDQRTGVREQYF
TRBJ1-1 TRBV2 CASTTGRDTEAFF
TRBJ2-1 TRBV7-6 CASSRTGTNNEQFF
TRBJ2-1 TRBV15 CATSRGLAGNNEQFF
TRBJ2-3 TRBV6-1 CASSEQGGWADTQYF
TRBJ2-7 TRBV6-1 CASNEDRARYEQYF
TRBJ1-3 TRBV25-1 CASSEYEGGNTIYF
TRBJ1-2 TRBV2 CASRDRANYGYTF
TRBJ2-5 TRBV9 CASSASGYQETQYF
TRBJ1-1 TRBV11-1 CASSLDNRMNTEAFF
TRBJ1-6 TRBV13 CASSLGTGGWPLHF
TRBJ2-5 TRBV5-6 CASSLEGAAETQYF
TRBJ1-6 TRBV9 CASSVDPESSYNSPLHF
TRBJ2-3 TRBV11-2 CASSLGGLALSDTQYF
TRBJ2-5 TRBV6-5 CASSSATTQETQYF
TRBJ2-1 TRBV30 CAWGSPGIAGFNEQFF
TRBJ2-7 TRBV28 CASSSGGLSYEQYF
TRBJ2-2 TRBV9 CASSGHTGELFF
TRBJ2-5 TRBV5-6 CASSHVNRGETQYF
TRBJ2-2 TRBV7-3 CASSLVRQPAGELFF
TRBJ2-1 TRBV6-6 CATSRGNEQFF
TRBJ2-5 TRBV16 CASTITRTEETQYF
TRBJ1-4 TRBV6-6 CASSYQQGPNEKLFF
TRBJ2-1 TRBV11-3 CASSSSAGANYNEQFF
TRBJ1-4 TRBV27 CASTTDTTNEKLFF
TRBJ2-2 TRBV11-1 CASSLAHSSDNTGELFF
TRBJ1-2 TRBV30 CAWSALQGAIGYTF
TRBJ1-4 TRBV6-6 CASSYTGGEKLFF